Below are 32 T cell receptor beta chains sequenced from a single sample in a study of blood T cells in healthy people across ages. A second PCR of roughly 7 to 11 cycles used a sample-barcoded 5' primer and a J-beta primer mix. TCRdb called the 5' RACE reads again in MiXCR, with one record for every CDR3 protein. The sample has some 1.4 million distinct CDR3 sequences; 42% are singletons. The sample taken for sequencing was blood. These receptors were collected from a woman aged 18-29 years in good health.

The gene calls are TRBV12-3 or TRBV12-4 and TRBJ2-3, with D possibly TRBD1 on 5 matching bases. V was cut by 11 bases and J by 5 bases, with 17 bases left in between. This CDR3 comprises 13 residues. CDR3 in amino acids: CASPGRVIDTQYF. DNA of the CDR3: TGTGCCTCTCCCGGCAGGGTGATAGATACGCAGTATTTT.

As for this clonotype: A much larger clone differs by one base, so this may be a read error. The V call is TRBV7-2, the J call TRBJ2-5; 12 nucleotides agree with TRBD2. V was pared by 4 bases and J by 11 bases, with 14 bases of the junction left unmatched. Germline loops: CDR1 SGHTA, CDR2 FQGNSA. The CDR3 length is 16 residues. The DNA for the CDR3 is TGTGCCAGCAGCTCAAGACTAGCGGGAGCCTACAATGAGCAGTACTTC. Translation: CASSSRLAGAYNEQYF. Together with reference TRBV7-2 and TRBJ2-5, the CDR3 gives the full variable domain: GAGVSQSPSNKVTEKGKDVELRCDPISGHTALYWYRQSLGQGLEFLIYFQGNSAPDKSGLPSDRFSAERTGGSVSTLTIQRTQQEDSAVYLCASSSRLAGAYNEQYFGPGTRLLVL.

The chain employs TRBV12-3 or TRBV12-4 and TRBJ1-1; no definite D call. CDR3 size: 14 residues. The V end lost 2 bases, the J end lost 0 bases, and 7 bases lay between the germline ends. The CDR3 here is CASSLQTLNTEAFF. CDR3 sequence (DNA): TGTGCCAGCAGTTTACAGACACTGAACACTGAAGCTTTCTTT.

V gene TRBV20-1 combines with J gene TRBJ2-5, with D possibly called TRBD1 or TRBD2 (6 bases each). The CDR3 runs to 13 residues. Trimming stripped 3 bases from V and 1 base from J, with 9 bases between. Germline V gene sequence: CDR1 DFQATT, CDR2 SNEGSKA (reference sequence). DNA of the CDR3: TGCAGTGCTAGTAGGGGGGCCCAAGAGACCCAGTACTTC. Its protein is CSASRGAQETQYF.

This chain links TRBV15 with TRBJ1-2, with TRBD1 as a possible D gene (5 bases). Germline V gives CDR1 LNHNV, CDR2 YYDKDF (reference sequence). V shed 5 bases and J shed 4 bases, with 14 bases lying between them. This CDR3 comprises 14 residues. The CDR3 loop is CATSRGTGRYGYTF. The CDR3 DNA reads as TGTGCCACCAGCCGGGGGACGGGTCGCTATGGCTACACCTTC. Full variable domain (missing parts from reference TRBV15 and TRBJ1-2): DAMVIQNPRYQVTQFGKPVTLSCSQTLNHNVMYWYQQKSSQAPKLLFHYYDKDFNNEADTPDNFQSRRPNTSFCFLDIRSPGLGDTAMYLCATSRGTGRYGYTFGSGTRLTVV.

The chain is built from TRBV7-6 and TRBJ2-1; TRBD2 aligns across 7 bases. V lost 0 bases, J lost 6 bases, and 2 bases stayed unmatched. From germline, CDR1 is SGHVS and CDR2 FNYEAQ. The CDR3 extends over 14 amino acids. CDR3 sequence reads: CASSLAASGNEQFF. CDR3 nucleotide sequence: TGTGCCAGCAGCTTAGCGGCTAGCGGCAATGAGCAGTTCTTC.

This clonotype came up a few times. The chain couples TRBV4-1 to TRBJ2-7; D remains unclear. Germline V gives CDR1 MGHRA, CDR2 YSYEKL. V gave up 3 bases and J gave up 4 bases, with 10 bases separating them. The length of the CDR3 is 13 residues. CDR3 in DNA: TGCGCCAGCAGCCAGACGACGGATTACGAGCAGTACTTC. Its protein product is CASSQTTDYEQYF.

This clonotype was detected a few times. The chain combines TRBV9 with TRBJ2-7, with D possibly TRBD2 on 6 matching bases. The CDR3 contains 14 residues. Germline CDR1 and CDR2: SGDLS and YYNGEE. V was shortened by 7 bases and J by 0 bases, with 14 bases between the two germline ends. The CDR3 coding sequence is TGTGCCAGCGCGTTGGGGGGAATCTCCTACGAGCAGTACTTC. Encoded protein: CASALGGISYEQYF.

This clonotype has only a few counts. The junction and the germline gene differ at one end; a read error may be behind it. This chain joins TRBV10-3 and TRBJ2-7; D gene unclear. Germline CDR1 is ENHRY and CDR2 is SYGVKD. CDR3 size: 12 residues. DNA for the CDR3: TGTGCCATCCGTGAGGATTTGGACGAGCAGTACTTC. Protein: CAIREDLDEQYF.

A word on this clonotype: Relative to the germline gene, one junction end is altered; a read error may explain this. The V gene is TRBV4-1, the J gene TRBJ2-7, with a weak D call TRBD2 (7 bases). Germline V gene data show CDR1 as MGHRA and CDR2 as YSYEKL. The CDR3 is 17 residues long. This CDR3 reads CASSLRTAGSPTYEKYF. The CDR3 DNA reads TGCGCCAGCAGCCTTCGGACAGCGGGGAGCCCGACGTACGAGAAGTACTTC.

The chain couples TRBV4-1 to TRBJ2-4, with 15 bases lining up with TRBD2. The V gene end was trimmed by 4 bases and the J gene end by 1 base; junction bases not matched to a gene: 5. This CDR3 is 18 amino acids long. The germline gives CDR1 MGHRA, CDR2 YSYEKL. The CDR3 coding sequence is TGCGCCAGCAGCCTAGGACTAGCGGGAGGGCGGGCCAAAAACATTCAGTACTTC. This gives the protein CASSLGLAGGRAKNIQYF.

The rearrangement uses TRBV21-1 and TRBJ2-1; TRBD1 is taken as the D call from the table, unchecked against the DNA. TRBV21-1 is an annotated pseudogene. This CDR3 has 13 residues. The CDR3 protein is CASSMARGNEQFF. The CDR3 DNA reads TGTGCCAGCAGCATGGCCAGGGGCAATGAGCAGTTCTTC.

In regard to this clonotype: Germline and junction disagree at one end, which may indicate a read error. This chain connects TRBV7-3 to TRBJ1-1, with D perhaps matching TRBD1 (5 bases). Germline values: CDR1 SGHTA, CDR2 FQGTGA. This CDR3 is built from 14 residues. The CDR3 protein is CASTLGPQNTEAFF. CDR3 nucleotide sequence: TGTGCCAGCACCTTGGGGCCCCAGAACACTGAAGCTTTTTTT.

This clonotype was counted at least ten times. The chain is built from TRBV29-1 and TRBJ2-7; D gene ambiguous. V was shortened by 4 bases and J by 1 base, with 8 bases between the two germline ends. The CDR3 runs 12 residues. The germline V gene encodes CDR1 SQVTM and CDR2 ANQGSEA. CDR3 loop: CSVVGDSYEQYF. CDR3 sequence (DNA): TGCAGCGTTGTTGGGGATTCCTACGAGCAGTACTTC.

V gene TRBV5-1 combines with J gene TRBJ2-2, with a possible D match to TRBD2 (5 bases). This CDR3 region has 15 residues. Looked up from germline, CDR1 is SGHRS and CDR2 is YFSETQ. V was cut by 0 bases and J by 7 bases, with 13 bases left in between. DNA of the CDR3: TGCGCCAGCAGCTTGGTGGCAGGACTGGGCGGGGAGCTGTTTTTT. This codes for CASSLVAGLGGELFF.

The chain combines TRBV12-3 or TRBV12-4 with TRBJ2-1; the D gene is possibly TRBD1 (6 bases). This CDR3 has 13 residues. V was pared by 1 base and J by 13 bases, with 14 bases between. CDR3 sequence (DNA): TGTGCCAGCAGTTTAGGGGGACACAGTGAACAGTTCTTC. It specifies CASSLGGHSEQFF.

This clonotype was recorded many times. In nucleotides, the CDR3 is TGCGCCAGCAGCCAGTCGGACAGGGATTATGGCTACACCTTC. Translating gives CASSQSDRDYGYTF. The chain recombines TRBV4-1 with TRBJ1-2, with 8 bases fitting TRBD1. V trimming: 3 bases; J trimming: 5 bases; junction bases outside the gene matches: 5. The CDR3 loop spans 14 amino acids. Germline CDR1 and CDR2: MGHRA and YSYEKL.

V gene TRBV5-1 combines with J gene TRBJ1-6; D might be TRBD1 (6 bases). Germline CDR1 and CDR2: SGHRS and YFSETQ. Trimming removed 2 bases at V and 5 bases at J, with 23 bases between. The CDR3 length is 19 residues. The CDR3 loop reads CASSFGGGAVLSNNSPLHF. The CDR3 coding sequence is TGCGCCAGCAGCTTTGGGGGGGGCGCGGTGTTGTCTAATAATTCACCCCTCCACTTT.

J is TRBJ1-5 and V is TRBV2; D ambiguous. This CDR3 has 14 residues. Trimming took off 8 bases at V and 2 bases at J, with 13 bases between the two ends. Germline CDR1 and CDR2: SNHLY and FYNNEI. As DNA, the CDR3 is TGTGCCAGCCGGGCCAATGGGGGCAATCAGCCCCAGCATTTT. As protein: CASRANGGNQPQHF.

The sample holds a few counts of this clonotype. A junction end diverges from the germline sequence, so it may reflect a read error. This chain links TRBV7-7 with TRBJ2-3, with D possibly TRBD2 on 6 matching bases. Germline V CDR1 and CDR2: SSHAT, FNYEAQ (reference sequence). The CDR3 extends over 15 amino acids. In DNA form, the CDR3 reads TGTGCTAGCAGCCGTACGGGGGAGAGCACAGATACGCAGTATTTT. It specifies CASSRTGESTDTQYF.

The V gene is TRBV6-1, the J gene TRBJ2-7; 7 bases fit TRBD2. The CDR3 spans 12 residues. CDR1 MNHNS and CDR2 SASEGT come from the germline V gene. After removal of 8 bases from V and 3 bases from J, the junction contained 4 bases not matched to a gene. This CDR3 reads CASGGGFYEQYF. CDR3 DNA: TGTGCCAGCGGGGGGGGATTCTACGAGCAGTACTTC.

The rearrangement links TRBV24-1 to TRBJ2-3; D perhaps matches TRBD1 (6 bases). Trimming removed 1 base from V and 0 bases from J, with 10 bases in between. The CDR3 is made up of 16 amino acids. Germline loops: CDR1 KGHDR, CDR2 SFDVKD. The CDR3 nucleotides are TGTGCCACCAGTGATTTTAGAACAGGGAGCACAGATACGCAGTATTTT. Translating it yields CATSDFRTGSTDTQYF.

The table lists this clonotype with a few counts. The rearrangement uses TRBV6-5 and TRBJ2-1; 9 bases agree with TRBD2. V lost 2 bases and J lost 0; bases outside the gene matches: 11. Germline lookup yields CDR1 MNHEY and CDR2 SVGAGI. This CDR3 has 19 amino acids. This CDR3 reads CASSYTSGPPSSSYNEQFF. The CDR3 DNA is TGTGCCAGCAGTTACACTAGCGGGCCTCCCTCGAGCTCCTACAATGAGCAGTTCTTC.

This clonotype was observed a handful of times. This chain joins TRBV4-1 and TRBJ2-7, with D possibly TRBD1 on 5 matching bases. The CDR3 has 15 amino acids. CDR1 is MGHRA and CDR2 is YSYEKL in the germline V gene. Trimming left V 2 bases short and J 6 bases short, with 17 bases between. The CDR3 loop is CASSQLEGVQAEQYF. The CDR3 DNA sequence: TGCGCCAGCAGCCAACTGGAAGGGGTTCAGGCCGAGCAGTACTTC.

The CDR3 sequence: CASYTQGDYGYTF. The CDR3 DNA reads TGTGCCAGCTACACACAGGGGGACTATGGCTACACCTTC. The chain employs TRBV27 and TRBJ1-2; the match to TRBD1 covers 8 bases. The V gene's germline CDR1 is MNHEY and CDR2 SMNVEV (reference sequence). The CDR3 loop spans 13 amino acids. The V and J ends lost 8 bases and 3 bases, in that order; junction bases with no gene match: 5.

This chain uses TRBV5-1 with TRBJ2-2; D unresolved. The CDR3 has 13 amino acids. CDR1 is SGHRS and CDR2 is YFSETQ in the germline V gene. The V gene lost 0 bases and the J gene lost 4 bases, with 4 bases spanning the gap. The CDR3 sequence: CASSLAVTGELFF. CDR3 DNA sequence: TGCGCCAGCAGCTTGGCAGTCACCGGGGAGCTGTTTTTT.

CDR3 loop: CASSPMAGGDFRRYF. CDR3 coding DNA: TGTGCCAGCAGCCCCATGGCCGGGGGGGACTTCCGTAGGTATTTT. The rearrangement links TRBV9 to TRBJ2-3, with 8 bases aligning to TRBD2. This CDR3 contains 15 residues. With V trimmed by 4 bases and J by 14 bases, 18 bases remained unmatched. CDR1 is SGDLS, CDR2 YYNGEE, per germline.

The CDR3 DNA sequence: TGTGCCAGCAGTTACTTCTCTGGGGAACAAGAGACCCAGTACTTC. Translating gives CASSYFSGEQETQYF. The genes are TRBV6-6 and TRBJ2-5; D remains ambiguous. In germline, CDR1 is MNHNY, CDR2 SVGAGI (reference sequence). V lost 1 base and J lost 2, with 11 bases in between. This CDR3 comprises 15 residues.

This chain connects TRBV6-2 or TRBV6-3 to TRBJ2-7, with D tentatively TRBD1 (5 bases). Germline values: CDR1 MNHEY, CDR2 SVGEGT. The CDR3 is 13 amino acids. Trimming stripped 10 bases from V and 7 bases from J, with 20 bases between. CDR3: CATGLRLDNEQYF. CDR3 nucleotide sequence: TGTGCCACAGGGTTAAGGCTCGACAATGAGCAGTACTTC.

The V and J genes are TRBV7-8 and TRBJ2-5; 8 bases align to TRBD1. The DNA end favors TRBJ2-7, so the J call may be wrong. The CDR3 covers 16 residues. From germline, CDR1 is SGHVS and CDR2 FQNEAQ. Written as DNA, the CDR3 is TGTGCCAGCAGCTTAGCTGGGGTAGGACAGGGCTACGAGCAGTACTTC. Its translation: CASSLAGVGQGYEQYF.

This clonotype appeared once. The V gene is TRBV20-1, the J gene TRBJ2-7; 10 positions match TRBD2. In germline, CDR1 is DFQATT, CDR2 SNEGSKA (reference sequence). The V segment lost 4 bases and the J segment 0 bases; nucleotides outside the gene matches: 6. The CDR3 is made up of 15 amino acids. DNA for the CDR3: TGCAGTGCTACCCTAGCGGGAGCGCTCTCCTACGAGCAGTACTTC. Amino acid sequence: CSATLAGALSYEQYF.

This clonotype was counted only a few times. V is TRBV5-1 and J is TRBJ1-2; D is uncertain. From germline, CDR1 is SGHRS and CDR2 YFSETQ. There are 17 residues in the CDR3. The ends were cut back, 2 bases at V and 0 bases at J, with 17 bases in the middle. The CDR3: CASSFIIMEKANYGYTF. CDR3 nucleotides: TGCGCCAGCAGCTTCATCATCATGGAGAAAGCTAACTATGGCTACACCTTC.